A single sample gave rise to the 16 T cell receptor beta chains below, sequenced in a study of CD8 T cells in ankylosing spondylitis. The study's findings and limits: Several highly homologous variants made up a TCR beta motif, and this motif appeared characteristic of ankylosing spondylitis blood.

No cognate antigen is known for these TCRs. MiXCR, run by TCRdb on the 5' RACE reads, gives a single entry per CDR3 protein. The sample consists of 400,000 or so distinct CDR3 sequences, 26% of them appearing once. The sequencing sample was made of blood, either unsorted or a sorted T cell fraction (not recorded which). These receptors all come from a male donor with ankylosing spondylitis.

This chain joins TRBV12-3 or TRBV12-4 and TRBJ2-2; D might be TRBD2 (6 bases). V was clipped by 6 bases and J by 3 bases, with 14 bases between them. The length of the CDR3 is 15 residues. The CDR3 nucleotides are TGTGCCAGCAGCTTACGACTAGGCGACACCGGGGAGCTGTTTTTT. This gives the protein CASSLRLGDTGELFF.

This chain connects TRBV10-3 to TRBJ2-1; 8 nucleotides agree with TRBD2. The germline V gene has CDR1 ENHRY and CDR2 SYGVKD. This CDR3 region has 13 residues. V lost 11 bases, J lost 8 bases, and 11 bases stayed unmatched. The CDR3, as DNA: TGTGCCGGTAGGACTAGCCCTAACGATGAGCAGTTCTTC. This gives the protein CAGRTSPNDEQFF.

This chain's CDR3 is CASSLDRAGVNYGYTF. CDR3 sequence (DNA): TGTGCCAGCAGCTTAGATCGGGCGGGGGTAAACTATGGCTACACCTTC. The chain combines TRBV7-2 with TRBJ1-2; D is perhaps TRBD1 (5 bases). This CDR3 has 16 amino acids. Germline CDR1 SGHTA, CDR2 FQGNSA. Trimming removed 1 base from V and 2 bases from J, with 14 bases in between.

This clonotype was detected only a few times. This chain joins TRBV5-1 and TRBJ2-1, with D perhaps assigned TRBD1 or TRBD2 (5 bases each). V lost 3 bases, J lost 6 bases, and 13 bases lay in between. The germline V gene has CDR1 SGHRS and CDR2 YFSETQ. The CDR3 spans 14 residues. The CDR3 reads CASSSRAGANEQFF. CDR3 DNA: TGCGCCAGCAGCTCCCGGGCCGGGGCCAATGAGCAGTTCTTC. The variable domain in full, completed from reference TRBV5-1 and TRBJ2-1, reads KAGVTQTPRYLIKTRGQQVTLSCSPISGHRSVSWYQQTPGQGLQFLFEYFSETQRNKGNFPGRFSGRQFSNSRSEMNVSTLELGDSALYLCASSSRAGANEQFFGPGTRLTVL.

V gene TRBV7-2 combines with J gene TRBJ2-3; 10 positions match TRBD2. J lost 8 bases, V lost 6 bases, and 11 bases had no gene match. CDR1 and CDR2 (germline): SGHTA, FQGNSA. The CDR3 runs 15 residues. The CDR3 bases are TGTGCCAGCAGGGAGGGGCTAGCGGGAGTAGGTACGCAGTATTTT. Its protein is CASREGLAGVGTQYF. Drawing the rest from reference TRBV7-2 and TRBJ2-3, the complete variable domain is GAGVSQSPSNKVTEKGKDVELRCDPISGHTALYWYRQSLGQGLEFLIYFQGNSAPDKSGLPSDRFSAERTGGSVSTLTIQRTQQEDSAVYLCASREGLAGVGTQYFGPGTRLTVL.

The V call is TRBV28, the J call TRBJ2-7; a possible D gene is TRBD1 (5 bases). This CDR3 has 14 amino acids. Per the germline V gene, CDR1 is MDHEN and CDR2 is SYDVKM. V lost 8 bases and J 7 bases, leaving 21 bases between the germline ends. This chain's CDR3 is CASARQTNIREQYV. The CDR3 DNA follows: TGTGCCAGCGCCCGACAGACCAACATAAGAGAGCAGTACGTC.

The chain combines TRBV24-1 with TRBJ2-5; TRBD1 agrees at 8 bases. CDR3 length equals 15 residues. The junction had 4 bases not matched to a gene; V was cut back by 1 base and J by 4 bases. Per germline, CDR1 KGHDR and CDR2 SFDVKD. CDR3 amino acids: CATSDFDRGGETQYF. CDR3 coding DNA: TGTGCCACCAGTGATTTCGACAGGGGTGGAGAGACCCAGTACTTC.

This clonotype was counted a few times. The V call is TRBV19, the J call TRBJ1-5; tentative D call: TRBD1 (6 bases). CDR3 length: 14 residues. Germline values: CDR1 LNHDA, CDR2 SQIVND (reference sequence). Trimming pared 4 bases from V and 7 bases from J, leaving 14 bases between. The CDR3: CASSTIDRSQPQHF. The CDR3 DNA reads TGTGCCAGTAGTACAATAGACAGGAGCCAGCCCCAGCATTTT.

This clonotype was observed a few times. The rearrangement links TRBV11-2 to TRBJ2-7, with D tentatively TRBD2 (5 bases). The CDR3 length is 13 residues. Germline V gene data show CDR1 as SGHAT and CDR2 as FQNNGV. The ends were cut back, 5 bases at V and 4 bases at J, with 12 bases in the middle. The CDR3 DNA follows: TGTGCCAGCAGCCAGACTACTGGGTACGAGCAGTACGTC. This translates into CASSQTTGYEQYV.

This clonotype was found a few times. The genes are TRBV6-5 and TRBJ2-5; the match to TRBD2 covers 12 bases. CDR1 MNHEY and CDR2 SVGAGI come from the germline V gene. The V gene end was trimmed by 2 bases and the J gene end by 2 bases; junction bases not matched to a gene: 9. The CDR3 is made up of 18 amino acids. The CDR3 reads CASSYELASGRDQETQYF. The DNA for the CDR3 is TGTGCCAGCAGTTACGAACTGGCTAGCGGGAGGGATCAAGAGACCCAGTACTTC.

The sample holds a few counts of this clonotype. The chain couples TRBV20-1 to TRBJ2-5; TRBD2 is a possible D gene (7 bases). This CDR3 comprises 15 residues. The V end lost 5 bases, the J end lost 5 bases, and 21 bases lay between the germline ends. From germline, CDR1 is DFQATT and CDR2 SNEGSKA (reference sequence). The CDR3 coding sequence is TGCAGTGCTTCCCAACCCTCGGGGGGCGTGGAGACCCAGTACTTC. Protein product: CSASQPSGGVETQYF.

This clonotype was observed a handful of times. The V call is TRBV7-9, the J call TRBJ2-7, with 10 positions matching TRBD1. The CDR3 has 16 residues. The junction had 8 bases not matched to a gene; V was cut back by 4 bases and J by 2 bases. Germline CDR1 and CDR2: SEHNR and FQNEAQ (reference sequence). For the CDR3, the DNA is TGTGCCAGCAGCTCCATTCGGGACAGGGGAGCCTACGAGCAGTACTTC. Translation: CASSSIRDRGAYEQYF.

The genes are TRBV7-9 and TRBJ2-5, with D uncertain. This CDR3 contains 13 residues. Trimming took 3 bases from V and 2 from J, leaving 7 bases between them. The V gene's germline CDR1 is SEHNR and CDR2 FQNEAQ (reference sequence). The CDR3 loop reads CASSFAKQETQYF. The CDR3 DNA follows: TGTGCCAGCAGCTTTGCCAAACAAGAGACCCAGTACTTC. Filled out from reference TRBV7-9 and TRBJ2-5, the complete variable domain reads DTGVSQNPRHKITKRGQNVTFRCDPISEHNRLYWYRQTLGQGPEFLTYFQNEAQLEKSRLLSDRFSAERPKGSFSTLEIQRTEQGDSAMYLCASSFAKQETQYFGPGTRLLVL.

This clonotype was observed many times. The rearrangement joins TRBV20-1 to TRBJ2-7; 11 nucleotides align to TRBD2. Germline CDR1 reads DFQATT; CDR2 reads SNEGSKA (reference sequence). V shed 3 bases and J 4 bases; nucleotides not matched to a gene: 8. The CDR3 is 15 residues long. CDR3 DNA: TGCAGTGCTAGGATTAGGCTAGCGGGAGGTTACGAGCAGTACTTC. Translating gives CSARIRLAGGYEQYF.

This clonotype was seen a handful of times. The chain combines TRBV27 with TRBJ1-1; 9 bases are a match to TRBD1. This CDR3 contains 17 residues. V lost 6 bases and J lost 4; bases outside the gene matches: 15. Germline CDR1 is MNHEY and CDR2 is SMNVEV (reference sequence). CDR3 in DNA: TGTGCCAGCAGCTCTGAAAGTCCGGGACAGGGTGGCACTGAAGCTTTCTTT. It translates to CASSSESPGQGGTEAFF.

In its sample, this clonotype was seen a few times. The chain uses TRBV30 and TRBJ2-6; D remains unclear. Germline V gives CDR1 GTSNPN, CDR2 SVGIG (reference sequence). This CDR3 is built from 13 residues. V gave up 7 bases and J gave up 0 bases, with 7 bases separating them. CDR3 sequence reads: CASDDSGANVLTF. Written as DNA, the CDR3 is TGTGCCTCTGACGACTCTGGGGCCAACGTCCTGACTTTC.